This TCR beta chain is from a study of T cell repertoires in cytomegalovirus infection. Points on this clonotype: No antigen is known for it. This likely comes from a read error, as the CDR3 has no conserved phenylalanine or tryptophan at its end.

TCRdb re-called the reads with MiXCR, one entry per CDR3 protein. Among approximately 100,000 distinct CDR3 sequences listed, over 40% were seen once. The sequence came from a human donor in good health (CMV status not recorded). Some clones in this sample may be carry-over from other donors' samples. The source material was CD8+ T cells from cultured PBMCs, sampled from culture after CMV antigen stimulation.

CDR3 loop: CASSLGGAGYTL. As DNA, the CDR3 is TGTGCCAGCAGCTTAGGTGGGGCCGGCTACACCCTC. The chain couples TRBV7-9 to TRBJ1-2; maybe TRBD1 (5 bases). V lost 1 base, J lost 8 bases, and 8 bases lay in between. Germline CDR1 reads SEHNR; CDR2 reads FQNEAQ (reference sequence). This CDR3 contains 12 residues.